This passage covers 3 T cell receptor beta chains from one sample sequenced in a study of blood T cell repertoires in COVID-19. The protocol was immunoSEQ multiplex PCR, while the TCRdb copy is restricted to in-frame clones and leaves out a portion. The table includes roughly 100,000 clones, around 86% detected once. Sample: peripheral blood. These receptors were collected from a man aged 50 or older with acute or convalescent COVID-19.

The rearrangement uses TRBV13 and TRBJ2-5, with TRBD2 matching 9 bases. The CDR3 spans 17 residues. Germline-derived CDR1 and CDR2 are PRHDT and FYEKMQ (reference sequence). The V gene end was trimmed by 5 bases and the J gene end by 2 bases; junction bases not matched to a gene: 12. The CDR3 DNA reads TGTGCCAGCAGCCCTGGGGGGCTAGCGGGATCTCAAGAGACCCAGTACTTC. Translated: CASSPGGLAGSQETQYF.

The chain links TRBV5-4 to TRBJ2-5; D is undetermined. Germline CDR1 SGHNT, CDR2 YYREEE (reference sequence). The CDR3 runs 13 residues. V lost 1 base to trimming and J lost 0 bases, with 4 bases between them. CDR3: CASSLSNQETQYF. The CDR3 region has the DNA TGTGCCAGCAGCTTGAGCAACCAAGAGACCCAGTACTTC. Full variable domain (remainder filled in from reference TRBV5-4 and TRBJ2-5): ETGVTQSPTHLIKTRGQQVTLRCSSQSGHNTVSWYQQALGQGPQFIFQYYREEENGRGNFPPRFSGLQFPNYSSELNVNALELDDSALYLCASSLSNQETQYFGPGTRLLVL.

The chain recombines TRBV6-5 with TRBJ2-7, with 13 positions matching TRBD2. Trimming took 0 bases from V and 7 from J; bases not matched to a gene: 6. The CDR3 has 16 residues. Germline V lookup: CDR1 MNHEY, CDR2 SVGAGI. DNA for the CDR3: TGTGCCAGCAGTTACTCCGGACTAGCGGGAGTTGGTGAGCAGTACTTC. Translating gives CASSYSGLAGVGEQYF.